The source of this T cell receptor (beta chain) is a study of T cell changes during pregnancy in multiple sclerosis. The data were produced by immunoSEQ multiplex PCR, yet TCRdb's version contains in-frame clones alone and is incomplete. The sample shows tens of thousands of clones, around nine tenths of them seen only once. The receptor comes from a female donor with multiple sclerosis, enrolled in a pregnancy study. The sample consisted of peripheral blood, taken before pregnancy.

CDR3 amino acids: CASSRTSGSWQETQYF. In DNA, the CDR3 is TGTGCCAGCAGTCGGACTAGCGGGAGCTGGCAAGAGACCCAGTACTTC. The V call is TRBV9, the J call TRBJ2-5; 13 nucleotides align to TRBD2. Trimming at V came to 5 bases and at J to 2 bases, leaving 6 bases not matched to a gene. Looked up from germline, CDR1 is SGDLS and CDR2 is YYNGEE. CDR3 length: 16 residues.